This TCR beta chain derives from a study of PD-1 blockade in classical Hodgkin lymphoma. Study results and caveats: The CD4+ diversity rise by C4D1 was clearest in complete responders. TCR diversity at baseline was reported to be reduced in newly diagnosed patients relative to healthy donors. Some patients began nivolumab under 1 year after ASCT. These patients were excluded from later analyses.

With V trimmed by 6 bases and J by 6 bases, 17 bases remained unmatched. The germline gives CDR1 MNHEY, CDR2 SMNVEV (reference sequence). The CDR3 runs to 17 residues. Concerning this clone itself: Its antigen is currently unknown.

The table came from immunoSEQ multiplex PCR; TCRdb's copy has only in-frame clones and leaves some out. The sample includes 17,000 or so clones, 85% of them seen just once. Each patient experienced a relapse that followed autologous stem cell transplantation, and brentuximab vedotin exposure varied. Using magnetic negative selection, the CD4+ T cells were separated out of thawed PBMCs. The starting material was CD4+ T cells from blood, obtained at baseline. This chain uses TRBV27 with TRBJ2-7; TRBD2 matches 10 bases. The clonotype was recovered from a human donor with classical Hodgkin lymphoma. The CDR3 protein is CASSRTSGDGWPTEQYF. The DNA for the CDR3 is TGTGCCAGCAGCCGGACTAGCGGTGACGGGTGGCCTACCGAGCAGTACTTC.